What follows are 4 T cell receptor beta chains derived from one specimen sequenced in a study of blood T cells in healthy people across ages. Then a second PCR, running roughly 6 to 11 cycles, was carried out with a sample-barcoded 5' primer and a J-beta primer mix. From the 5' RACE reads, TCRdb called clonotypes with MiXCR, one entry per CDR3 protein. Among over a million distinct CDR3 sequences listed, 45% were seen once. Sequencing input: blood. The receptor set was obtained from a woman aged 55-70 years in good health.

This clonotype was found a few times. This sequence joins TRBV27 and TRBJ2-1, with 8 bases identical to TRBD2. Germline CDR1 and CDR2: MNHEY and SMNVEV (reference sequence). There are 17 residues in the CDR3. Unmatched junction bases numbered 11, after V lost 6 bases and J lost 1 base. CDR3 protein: CASSRRPSGSSYNEQFF. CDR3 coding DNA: TGTGCCAGCAGCCGCCGTCCAAGCGGGAGTTCCTACAATGAGCAGTTCTTC.

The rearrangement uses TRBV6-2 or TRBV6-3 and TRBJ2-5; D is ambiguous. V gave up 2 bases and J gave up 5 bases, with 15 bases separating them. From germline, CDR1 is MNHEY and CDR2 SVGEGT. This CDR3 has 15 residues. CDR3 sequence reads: CASSYGRTLGETQYF. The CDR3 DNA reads TGTGCCAGCAGTTACGGCAGGACCCTAGGGGAGACCCAGTACTTC.

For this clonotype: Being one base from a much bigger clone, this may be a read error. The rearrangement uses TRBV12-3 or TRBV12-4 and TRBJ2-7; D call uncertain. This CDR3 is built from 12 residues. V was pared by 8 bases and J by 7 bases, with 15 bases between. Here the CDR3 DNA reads TGTGCCAGCTCTGCCCCCTACAATGAGCAGTACTTC. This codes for CASSAPYNEQYF.

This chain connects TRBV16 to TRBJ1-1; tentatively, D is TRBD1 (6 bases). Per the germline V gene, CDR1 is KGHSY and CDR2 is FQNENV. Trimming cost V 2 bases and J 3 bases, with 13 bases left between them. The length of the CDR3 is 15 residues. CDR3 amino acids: CASSQGLGGDTEAFF. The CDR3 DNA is TGTGCCAGCAGCCAAGGGTTAGGGGGGGACACTGAAGCTTTCTTT.